This TCR beta chain was recovered during a study of Tregs in tolerant kidney transplant recipients. Findings of the study overall: Donor-specific Treg expansion exceeded global Treg expansion in tolerant patients, suggesting antigen drive. Expanding Tregs on activated donor B cells appeared to best identify donor-specific TCRbeta clones. Biological reproducibility was not directly addressed in this study.

Per the germline V gene, CDR1 is SGHTA and CDR2 is FQGNSA. The CDR3 totals 16 residues. Trimming removed 3 bases from V and 5 bases from J; junction bases left unmatched: 12. Assay used: immunoSEQ multiplex PCR; TCRdb lists only in-frame clones, some missing. The top ten hold around 4.1% of the sample, which has about 64,000 clones, around 87% seen once. Related graft donors supplied nonmyeloablative bone marrow transplants, and mixed chimerism was transient. CD4+CD25+CD127- Tregs, CD4+CD25- non-Tregs, CD4 and CD8 cells were sorted. As to this clone: The antigen remains undetermined.

The chain employs TRBV7-2 and TRBJ2-5; 7 positions agree with TRBD2. The receptor was isolated from a human patient who received a combined kidney and bone marrow transplant. Part of the T cells may come from the graft donor. Source: CD4+ T cells from blood (PBMCs), taken 6 months after the transplant. Here the CDR3 reads CASSLGRAGEEETQYF. The CDR3 nucleotides read TGTGCCAGCAGCTTGGGGCGCGCGGGAGAGGAGGAGACCCAGTACTTC.